This T cell receptor (beta chain) was found in a study of blood T cell repertoires in COVID-19. Study-level information: Samples of COVID-19 (acute and convalescent) were obtained from the United States, Italy and Spain. Sample material is recorded as cDNA or gDNA derived from T cells, B-cell-depleted T cells, or PBMCs.

Here immunoSEQ multiplex PCR was the method, and the copy in TCRdb shows in-frame clones only, minus some. The sample has fewer than 95,000 clones; around 87% are singletons. The V and J ends lost 0 bases and 0 bases, in that order; junction bases with no gene match: 3. The germline V gene has CDR1 SGHVS and CDR2 FNYEAQ. The CDR3 extends over 16 amino acids. Sequenced: peripheral blood. The V call is TRBV7-6, the J call TRBJ2-7; 9 positions match TRBD2. This sequence was found in a male donor with acute or convalescent COVID-19. The CDR3 region is CASSLAVAGASYEQYF. Written as DNA, the CDR3 is TGTGCCAGCAGCTTAGCTGTAGCGGGAGCCTCCTACGAGCAGTACTTC.